This T cell receptor beta chain was identified during a study of metastatic and nonmetastatic thyroid tumors. Study summary: Samples came from malignant and benign thyroid patients, and repertoires were compared across blood and tumor or nodule tissue.

Points from the study as a whole: The study reportedly found significantly higher TCR beta diversity in malignant thyroid tumors than benign nodules, in blood and tumor.

Until they underwent thyroid surgery, no patient had received any treatment. This CDR3 comprises 16 residues. Per the germline V gene, CDR1 is SGHTA and CDR2 is FQGTGA. This clone was found a few times. Its antigen is still unknown. One end of the junction does not line up with germline, which may come from a read error. As processed by the authors: A classifier for distant metastasis in papillary thyroid cancer was constructed using CDR3 differences observed across clinicopathological groups. Through MiXCR, TCRdb re-clonotyped the PCR reads. The V and J calls follow TCRdb's processing rather than the paper's. The data show about 30,000 clones, about 4.1% seen once.

Sequenced: blood. This TCR was recovered from a female donor with papillary thyroid cancer or a benign thyroid nodule (not recorded which). Some clones in this sample may be carry-over from other donors' samples. The J gene is TRBJ2-1, the V gene TRBV7-3; TRBD1 matches 10 bases. The chain's CDR3 is CTSSDRDRGSYNEQFF. CDR3 bases: TGTACCAGCAGCGACCGGGACAGGGGTTCCTACAATGAGCAGTTCTTC.